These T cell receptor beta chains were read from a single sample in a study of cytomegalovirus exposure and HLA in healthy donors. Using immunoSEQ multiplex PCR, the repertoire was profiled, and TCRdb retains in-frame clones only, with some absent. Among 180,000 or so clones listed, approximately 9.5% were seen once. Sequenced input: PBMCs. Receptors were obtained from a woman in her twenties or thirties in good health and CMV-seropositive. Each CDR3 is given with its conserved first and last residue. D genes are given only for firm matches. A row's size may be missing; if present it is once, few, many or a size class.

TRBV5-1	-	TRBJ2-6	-	CASSSPNRAGANVLTF	TGCGCCAGCAGCTCCCCCAACAGGGCGGGGGCCAACGTCCTGACTTTC
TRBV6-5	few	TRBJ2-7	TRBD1	CASSWDRGPYEQYF	TGTGCCAGCAGTTGGGACAGGGGGCCCTACGAGCAGTACTTC
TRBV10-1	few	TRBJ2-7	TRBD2	CASSTGLSSSYEQYF	TGCGCCAGCAGTACGGGACTATCCAGCTCCTACGAGCAGTACTTC
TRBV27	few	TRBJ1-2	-	CASSLHRDTNYGYTF	TGTGCCAGCAGTCTCCACAGGGATACTAACTATGGCTACACCTTC
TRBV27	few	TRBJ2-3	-	CASSLRLGGSDTQYF	TGTGCCAGCAGTCTTAGACTAGGGGGCTCAGATACGCAGTATTTT
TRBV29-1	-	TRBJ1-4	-	CSVRKGVATNEKLFF	TGCAGCGTCCGAAAAGGGGTGGCAACTAATGAAAAACTGTTTTTT
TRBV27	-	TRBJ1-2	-	CVSSSLNYGYTF	TGTGTCAGCAGTTCCCTTAACTATGGCTACACCTTC
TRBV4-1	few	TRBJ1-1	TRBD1	CASSPGQGRTEAFF	TGCGCCAGCAGCCCTGGACAGGGAAGGACTGAAGCTTTCTTT
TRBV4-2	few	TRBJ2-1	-	CASSQDPGGLTNNEQFF	TGTGCCAGCAGCCAAGATCCAGGAGGGTTGACTAACAATGAGCAGTTCTTC
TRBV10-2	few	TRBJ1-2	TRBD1	CASSRQGGYGYTF	TGCGCCAGCAGCAGACAGGGGGGCTATGGCTACACCTTC
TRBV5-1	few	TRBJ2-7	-	CASSLSSMQGLIYEQYF	TGCGCCAGCAGCTTGTCATCGATGCAGGGTCTCATATACGAGCAGTACTTC
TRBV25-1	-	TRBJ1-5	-	CASSRAGEGNQPQHF	TGTGCCAGCAGTCGGGCAGGGGAAGGGAATCAGCCCCAGCATTTT
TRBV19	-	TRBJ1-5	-	CASSKNRDQPQHF	TGTGCCAGTAGTAAAAACAGGGATCAGCCCCAGCATTTT
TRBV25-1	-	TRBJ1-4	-	CASSELRADYNEKLFF	TGTGCCAGCAGTGAATTGAGGGCAGACTACAATGAAAAACTGTTTTTT
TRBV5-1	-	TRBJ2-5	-	CASRQGGGRETQYF	TGCGCCAGCAGACAGGGCGGGGGTAGGGAGACCCAGTACTTC
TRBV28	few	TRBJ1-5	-	CASSPLTVNQPQHF	TGTGCCAGCAGTCCTCTGACAGTCAATCAGCCCCAGCATTTT
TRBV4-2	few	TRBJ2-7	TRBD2	CASSLLVSGSSYEQYF	TGTGCCAGCAGCCTCCTAGTCAGCGGGAGCTCCTACGAGCAGTACTTC
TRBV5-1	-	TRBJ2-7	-	CASTNSPRQDSYEQYF	TGCGCCAGCACCAACTCCCCTCGACAGGATTCCTACGAGCAGTACTTC
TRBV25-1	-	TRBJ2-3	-	CASTEGTGEVQYF	TGTGCCAGCACTGAGGGCACCGGGGAGGTGCAGTATTTT
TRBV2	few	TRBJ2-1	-	CASSPFQGSYNEQFF	TGTGCCAGCAGTCCTTTTCAGGGTTCCTACAATGAGCAGTTCTTC
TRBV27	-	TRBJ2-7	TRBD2	CASSQLSGSFYEQYF	TGTGCCAGCAGTCAGCTTAGCGGGAGCTTCTACGAGCAGTACTTC
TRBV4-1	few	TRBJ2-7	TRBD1	CASSQPGQGSYEQYF	TGCGCCAGCAGCCAGCCCGGACAGGGCTCCTACGAGCAGTACTTC
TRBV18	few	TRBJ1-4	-	CASSLRERQEKLFF	TGTGCCAGCTCACTGCGAGAGAGGCAGGAAAAACTGTTTTTT
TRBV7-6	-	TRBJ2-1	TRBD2	CASSPQGTSGNEQFF	TGTGCCAGCAGCCCACAAGGGACTAGCGGAAATGAGCAGTTCTTC
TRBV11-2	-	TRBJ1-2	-	CASSLSDGGYTF	TGTGCCAGCAGCTTGAGCGACGGGGGCTACACCTTC
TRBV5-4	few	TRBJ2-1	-	CASSLDPPPSVDEQFF	TGTGCCAGCAGCTTGGATCCTCCACCCTCGGTGGATGAGCAGTTCTTC
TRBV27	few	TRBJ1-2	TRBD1	CASSPRQGGYGYTF	TGTGCCAGCAGCCCCCGACAGGGCGGCTATGGCTACACCTTC
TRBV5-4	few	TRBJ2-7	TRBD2	CASSLRIGGGYEQYF	TGTGCCAGCAGCCTCCGTATCGGGGGGGGATACGAGCAGTACTTC
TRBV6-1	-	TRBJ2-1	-	CASSVSQYNEQFF	TGTGCCAGCAGTGTGTCCCAGTACAATGAGCAGTTCTTC
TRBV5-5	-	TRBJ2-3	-	CASSPRQDTQYF	TGTGCCAGCAGCCCGCGACAAGATACGCAGTATTTT
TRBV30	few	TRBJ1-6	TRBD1	CAWSVQRTGDNSPLHF	TGTGCCTGGAGTGTACAGCGCACAGGGGATAATTCACCCCTCCACTTT
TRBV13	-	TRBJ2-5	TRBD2	CASSRPGLAGETQYF	TGTGCCAGCAGCAGACCGGGACTAGCGGGGGAGACCCAGTACTTC
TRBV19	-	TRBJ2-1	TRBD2	CASSIGSGRSLSYNEQFF	TGTGCCAGTAGTATCGGTAGCGGGAGGTCCCTGTCCTACAATGAGCAGTTCTTC
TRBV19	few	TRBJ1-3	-	CASSTSTAGNTIYF	TGTGCCAGTAGTACCAGTACAGCCGGAAACACCATATATTTT
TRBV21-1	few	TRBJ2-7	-	CARPNRGLYEQYF	TGTGCCCGCCCAAACAGGGGGCTTTACGAGCAGTACTTC
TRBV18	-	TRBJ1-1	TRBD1	CASSRDRGDLNTEAFF	TGTGCCAGCTCACGGGACAGGGGCGATCTGAACACTGAAGCTTTCTTT